The next 9 T cell receptor beta chains were all read from a single sample in a study of cytomegalovirus exposure and HLA in healthy donors. Primers for the PCR totalled 60 Vbeta and 13 Jbeta. Sequencing used immunoSEQ multiplex PCR; TCRdb keeps in-frame clones, though not all of them. Of roughly 120,000 clones listed, approximately 67% are singletons. The sample consisted of PBMCs. Receptor source: a man aged 18 to 35 in good health and CMV-seropositive.

The chain has TRBV5-1 and TRBJ2-3; D is unclear. Trimming pared 3 bases from V and 0 bases from J, leaving 8 bases between. CDR1 and CDR2 (germline): SGHRS, YFSETQ. The CDR3 extends over 14 amino acids. The chain's CDR3 is CASSSQFSTDTQYF. The CDR3 bases are TGCGCCAGCAGCTCGCAGTTTAGCACAGATACGCAGTATTTT.

This clone was counted a few times. The gene calls are TRBV25-1 and TRBJ1-5; 7 positions match TRBD1. This CDR3 region has 13 residues. Germline V gives CDR1 MGHDK, CDR2 SYGVNS. The ends lost 4 bases at V and 4 bases at J; junction bases unmatched: 1. The chain's CDR3 is CASSGQGNQPQHF. As DNA, the CDR3 is TGTGCCAGCAGTGGACAGGGAAATCAGCCCCAGCATTTT.

This clone has only a few counts. The chain is built from TRBV5-1 and TRBJ2-3; D gene unclear. CDR1 and CDR2 (germline): SGHRS, YFSETQ. Deletions cut 4 bases from V and 5 bases from J, with 14 bases between. The CDR3 consists of 14 residues. The DNA for the CDR3 is TGCGCCAGCAGCGTGGGGTTCGGTGGAGATACGCAGTATTTT. Protein sequence: CASSVGFGGDTQYF. Using reference TRBV5-1 and TRBJ2-3 for the parts outside the CDR3, the full variable domain is KAGVTQTPRYLIKTRGQQVTLSCSPISGHRSVSWYQQTPGQGLQFLFEYFSETQRNKGNFPGRFSGRQFSNSRSEMNVSTLELGDSALYLCASSVGFGGDTQYFGPGTRLTVL.

The V call is TRBV29-1, the J call TRBJ1-2, with D possibly matching TRBD1 (6 bases). V was cut by 2 bases and J by 8 bases, with 21 bases left in between. Per germline, CDR1 SQVTM and CDR2 ANQGSEA. The CDR3 runs 15 residues. The CDR3 loop reads CSVEPRQWQQGGYTF. In DNA form, the CDR3 reads TGCAGCGTTGAACCGAGGCAGTGGCAGCAGGGGGGCTACACCTTC.

The V call is TRBV5-4, the J call TRBJ1-1, with D possibly matching TRBD1 (5 bases). The CDR3 spans 15 residues. Germline CDR1 is SGHNT and CDR2 is YYREEE (reference sequence). Trimming left V 4 bases short and J 3 bases short, with 16 bases between. In nucleotides, the CDR3 is TGTGCCAGCAGCCCCCCTAGGGGCGGACACACTGAAGCTTTCTTT. Translating gives CASSPPRGGHTEAFF.

This clone was picked up one time. The V gene is TRBV5-6, the J gene TRBJ1-6; 8 nucleotides align to TRBD1. This CDR3 comprises 19 residues. The V gene's germline CDR1 is SGHDT and CDR2 YYEEEE. Trimming at V came to 2 bases and at J to 2 bases, leaving 12 bases not matched to a gene. CDR3 residues: CASSFYHLQGGPYNSPLHF. In DNA, the CDR3 is TGTGCCAGCAGCTTCTATCATTTACAGGGGGGACCCTATAATTCACCCCTCCACTTT.

This clone was recorded once. The gene calls are TRBV7-9 and TRBJ2-1; 8 bases map to TRBD2. Germline-derived CDR1 and CDR2 are SEHNR and FQNEAQ (reference sequence). There are 18 residues in the CDR3. After removal of 5 bases from V and 0 bases from J, the junction contained 12 bases not matched to a gene. CDR3 protein: CASSPAAGGGSSYNEQFF. The CDR3, as DNA: TGTGCCAGCAGCCCGGCGGCGGGCGGGGGGAGCTCCTACAATGAGCAGTTCTTC.

The V gene is TRBV11-2, the J gene TRBJ2-5; D gene uncertain. The CDR3 has 15 amino acids. From germline, CDR1 is SGHAT and CDR2 FQNNGV. Between the trimmed V and J ends, which lost 6 bases and 3 bases, there was a span of 17 bases. The CDR3 nucleotides are TGTGCCAGCAGACCACCCGGAGACCGAAAAGAGACCCAGTACTTC. Protein: CASRPPGDRKETQYF.

This clone appeared a few times. The chain links TRBV11-2 to TRBJ2-7; possibly TRBD1 for D (6 bases). Trimming cost V 5 bases and J 2 bases, with 16 bases left between them. The CDR3 loop spans 15 amino acids. Germline CDR1 and CDR2: SGHAT and FQNNGV. DNA of the CDR3: TGTGCCAGCAGCCCTTGGGGACAATCAGCCTACGAGCAGTACGTC. Translating it yields CASSPWGQSAYEQYV.